Presented here are 5 T cell receptor beta chains from one specimen sequenced in a study of T cells in Graves' hyperthyroidism and ophthalmopathy. There were TCR beta CDR3 regions amplified from RNA transcripts. When the TCR CDR3 underwent first-round RT-PCR, the HTBI primer set was used. TCRdb itself ran the multiplex PCR reads through MiXCR, one entry per CDR3 protein. There are roughly 660,000 distinct CDR3 sequences in the sample; roughly 17% occur only once, and less than 20% lies in the top ten. The specimen was blood. Every receptor here comes from a man between 50 and 59 years old with Graves' hyperthyroidism.

In this sample, this clonotype turned up many times. The genes are TRBV9 and TRBJ2-5; D possibly uses TRBD1 or TRBD2 (5 bases each). The CDR3 totals 15 residues. V was cut by 4 bases and J by 5 bases, with 18 bases left in between. CDR1 and CDR2 from the germline V gene are SGDLS and YYNGEE. The DNA of the CDR3 is TGTGCCAGCAGCATAGGGGACCTCTCGGGGGAGACCCAGTACTTC. This translates into CASSIGDLSGETQYF.

The chain links TRBV6-2 or TRBV6-3 to TRBJ2-7, with a possible D match to TRBD2 (5 bases). The CDR3 spans 15 residues. V lost 6 bases, J lost 0 bases, and 15 bases lay in between. CDR1 and CDR2 from the germline V gene are MNHEY and SVGEGT. The CDR3 DNA follows: TGTGCCAGCAGACTCTTGAGCGGAGGCTCCTACGAGCAGTACTTC. It specifies CASRLLSGGSYEQYF.

The genes are TRBV19 and TRBJ2-3; no clear D gene. Germline CDR1 is LNHDA and CDR2 is SQIVND (reference sequence). This CDR3 has 16 residues. The V end was cut by 0 bases, the J end by 4 bases, with 14 bases between. CDR3 DNA sequence: TGTGCCAGTAGTATAGATTTGATTGCAGGATCAGATACGCAGTATTTT. Its protein is CASSIDLIAGSDTQYF.

Many counts were recorded for this clonotype. The chain carries TRBV6-1 and TRBJ1-1; D uncertain. Trimming removed 3 bases at V and 5 bases at J, with 7 bases between. Looked up from germline, CDR1 is MNHNS and CDR2 is SASEGT. The CDR3 length is 12 residues. The CDR3 protein is CASSEGFTEAFF. Written as DNA, the CDR3 is TGTGCCAGCAGTGAGGGGTTTACTGAAGCTTTCTTT.

This clonotype was counted many times. The genes are TRBV10-3 and TRBJ1-6, with a weak D call TRBD1 (5 bases). This CDR3 region has 13 residues. Trimming pared 11 bases from V and 7 bases from J, leaving 15 bases between. Germline CDR1 is ENHRY and CDR2 is SYGVKD. The CDR3 DNA reads as TGTGCCTCCTGCGACAGCCCAAATTCACCCCTCCACTTT. Translating it yields CASCDSPNSPLHF.